This TCR beta chain was documented in a study of T cell responses to AZD1222 COVID-19 vaccine. Second-dose intervals near 4 or 12 weeks were combined. The data were produced by immunoSEQ multiplex PCR, yet TCRdb's version contains in-frame clones alone and is incomplete. The sample yields 97,000 or so clones, approximately 90% seen once. The CDR3 loop spans 15 amino acids. The V and J ends lost 1 base and 3 bases respectively, with 13 bases between them. The germline CDR1 and CDR2 sequences are KGHSH and LQKENI. The source material was peripheral blood, sampled 28 days after the second AZD1222 dose. The source of this sequence is an adult who received the AZD1222 COVID-19 vaccine. The genes are TRBV18 and TRBJ2-7; D is uncertain. CDR3 nucleotides: TGTGCCAGCTCACCACAGCGACAAATCGGCTACGAGCAGTACTTC. It codes for CASSPQRQIGYEQYF.